These 21 T cell receptor beta chains originate from one sample sequenced in a study of technical replicates of blood from a handful of donors. TCRdb keeps only in-frame clones here, not all; method: immunoSEQ multiplex PCR. There are about 73,000 clones in the sample; 90% occur only once, and roughly 4.5% lies in the top ten. The sequenced sample consisted of PBMCs. These receptors were taken from a human donor in good health. Some clones in this sample may be carry-over from other donors' samples.

A note on this clone: The identical CDR3 is also encoded by other nucleotide sequences in the sample. The chain combines TRBV7-9 with TRBJ2-7, with 10 bases matching TRBD2. Germline loops: CDR1 SEHNR, CDR2 FQNEAQ (reference sequence). V was pared by 0 bases and J by 2 bases, with 1 base of the junction left unmatched. The CDR3 has 15 residues. Here the CDR3 reads CASSLASGGTYEQYF. In nucleotides, the CDR3 is TGTGCCAGCAGCTTAGCTAGCGGGGGGACCTACGAGCAGTACTTC. The whole variable domain, filled in from reference TRBV7-9 and TRBJ2-7, reads DTGVSQNPRHKITKRGQNVTFRCDPISEHNRLYWYRQTLGQGPEFLTYFQNEAQLEKSRLLSDRFSAERPKGSFSTLEIQRTEQGDSAMYLCASSLASGGTYEQYFGPGTRLTVT.

The chain is built from TRBV6-1 and TRBJ1-2; 8 nucleotides match TRBD1. The CDR3 is made up of 15 amino acids. Trimming took 6 bases from V and 4 from J; bases not matched to a gene: 10. Germline CDR1 reads MNHNS; CDR2 reads SASEGT. The CDR3 DNA sequence: TGTGCCAGCAGATCAACTACTGACAGGGGCTATGGCTACACCTTC. Protein sequence: CASRSTTDRGYGYTF.

This clone was observed a handful of times. The rearrangement uses TRBV10-3 and TRBJ1-6; perhaps TRBD1 as D (5 bases). V lost 0 bases and J 12 bases, leaving 6 bases between the germline ends. Per the germline V gene, CDR1 is ENHRY and CDR2 is SYGVKD. The CDR3 loop spans 12 amino acids. Here the CDR3 DNA reads TGTGCCATCAGTGAGTCCAGGGAACCCCTCCACTTT. Its translation: CAISESREPLHF.

The J gene is TRBJ1-6, the V gene TRBV9, with a tentative D call TRBD1 (6 bases). The CDR3 is made up of 15 amino acids. CDR1 SGDLS and CDR2 YYNGEE come from the germline V gene. Trimming removed 4 bases at V and 2 bases at J, with 10 bases between. CDR3 nucleotide sequence: TGTGCCAGCAGCCCGGGGGGCACCTATAATTCACCCCTCCACTTT. It is translated as CASSPGGTYNSPLHF.

This clone appeared once. The chain has TRBV18 and TRBJ2-1; TRBD2 matches at 10 bases. The germline gives CDR1 KGHSH, CDR2 LQKENI. With V trimmed by 3 bases and J by 6 bases, 8 bases remained unmatched. The CDR3 sequence is 16 residues long. CDR3 nucleotide sequence: TGTGCCAGCTCACCCCCCGGGACTAGCGCCTCCAATGAGCAGTTCTTC. Amino acids: CASSPPGTSASNEQFF. Combining the CDR3 with reference TRBV18 and TRBJ2-1 gives the whole variable domain NAGVMQNPRHLVRRRGQEARLRCSPMKGHSHVYWYRQLPEEGLKFMVYLQKENIIDESGMPKERFSAEFPKEGPSILRIQQVVRGDSAAYFCASSPPGTSASNEQFFGPGTRLTVL.

This chain uses TRBV4-3 with TRBJ1-6; 7 bases are shared with TRBD1. Germline V lookup: CDR1 LGHNA, CDR2 YSLEER. This CDR3 region has 20 residues. Trimming took 2 bases from V and 1 from J; bases not matched to a gene: 14. CDR3 bases: TGCGCCAGCAGCCAAATAGCTTACAGGGGCGCGAGGTCCTATAATTCACCCCTCCACTTT. This gives the protein CASSQIAYRGARSYNSPLHF.

The V gene is TRBV10-2, the J gene TRBJ2-7, with 7 bases matching TRBD1. This CDR3 comprises 14 residues. The J segment lost 6 bases and the V segment lost 8 bases, leaving 13 bases of the junction unmatched. Germline assignment: CDR1 WSHSY and CDR2 SAAADI. As DNA, the CDR3 is TGCGCCAGCGGAAAGACAGGGTTCGGGGTCGAGCAGTACTTC. It encodes CASGKTGFGVEQYF.

The rearrangement joins TRBV27 to TRBJ2-7; 10 positions agree with TRBD2. J gave up 4 bases and V 6 bases, and 9 bases lay outside the gene matches. This CDR3 spans 15 amino acids. The germline CDR1 and CDR2 sequences are MNHEY and SMNVEV (reference sequence). Here the CDR3 reads CASSLTTGLAYEQYF. The CDR3 DNA follows: TGTGCCAGCAGCCTGACAACGGGACTAGCGTACGAGCAGTACTTC.

The V and J genes are TRBV7-9 and TRBJ1-1, with D perhaps TRBD1 (6 bases). With 4 bases removed from V and 5 bases from J, the gap between germline ends came to 20 bases. Per the germline V gene, CDR1 is SEHNR and CDR2 is FQNEAQ (reference sequence). The CDR3 totals 16 residues. CDR3 sequence reads: CASSWMPGGARTEAFF. The CDR3, as DNA: TGTGCCAGCAGCTGGATGCCCGGGGGGGCGCGGACTGAAGCTTTCTTT.

CDR3 protein: CASSTRGETQYF. CDR3 DNA sequence: TGTGCCAGTAGTACCCGAGGAGAGACCCAGTACTTC. This chain connects TRBV19 to TRBJ2-5; D gene unclear. The CDR3 runs to 12 residues. Germline V CDR1 and CDR2: LNHDA, SQIVND (reference sequence). The V gene lost 4 bases and the J gene lost 4 bases, with 7 bases spanning the gap. Combining the CDR3 with reference TRBV19 and TRBJ2-5 gives the whole variable domain DGGITQSPKYLFRKEGQNVTLSCEQNLNHDAMYWYRQDPGQGLRLIYYSQIVNDFQKGDIAEGYSVSREKKESFPLTVTSAQKNPTAFYLCASSTRGETQYFGPGTRLLVL.

This clone was counted only a few times. The chain combines TRBV4-2 with TRBJ1-1; the match to TRBD1 covers 7 bases. The CDR3 totals 14 residues. Trimming took 3 bases from V and 4 from J; bases not matched to a gene: 5. Germline V gene sequence: CDR1 LGHNA, CDR2 YNFKEQ. The DNA of the CDR3 is TGTGCCAGCAGCCAGGGACAGTTATCCACTGAAGCTTTCTTT. The encoded protein is CASSQGQLSTEAFF.

V usage is TRBV7-8 and J usage is TRBJ1-1; D ambiguous. The CDR3 extends over 13 amino acids. Per germline, CDR1 SGHVS and CDR2 FQNEAQ. Trimming removed 2 bases at V and 0 bases at J, with 4 bases between. CDR3 region: CASSLSVNTEAFF. CDR3 nucleotide sequence: TGTGCCAGCAGCTTATCAGTGAACACTGAAGCTTTCTTT.

CDR3 DNA: TGTGCCAGCAGCTTAGCAAGCACAGATACGCAGTATTTT. This translates into CASSLASTDTQYF. The V call is TRBV5-4, the J call TRBJ2-3; no clear D. CDR3 size: 13 residues. Per germline, CDR1 SGHNT and CDR2 YYREEE (reference sequence). V shed 2 bases and J shed 0 bases, with 4 bases lying between them.

CDR3 sequence: CASSESRDNYYEQYF. The DNA for the CDR3 is TGCGCCAGCAGTGAGTCCCGGGACAACTACTACGAGCAGTACTTC. This chain joins TRBV10-1 and TRBJ2-7; D may be TRBD1 (6 bases). Trimming took off 0 bases at V and 3 bases at J, with 12 bases between the two ends. Germline CDR1 and CDR2: WNHNN and SYGVQD (reference sequence). The CDR3 totals 15 residues.

This chain joins TRBV7-3 and TRBJ2-3; TRBD1 matches at 8 bases. V shed 8 bases, J shed 2 bases, and the junction held 3 bases outside the gene matches. Germline CDR1 is SGHTA and CDR2 is FQGTGA. The CDR3 extends over 13 amino acids. CDR3 nucleotide sequence: TGTGCCAGCGGGACAGGATTCACAGATACGCAGTATTTT. This gives the protein CASGTGFTDTQYF.

The chain uses TRBV19 and TRBJ2-1; D is uncertain. With 5 bases removed from V and 4 bases from J, the gap between germline ends came to 15 bases. Germline CDR1 reads LNHDA; CDR2 reads SQIVND (reference sequence). The length of the CDR3 is 15 residues. The DNA for the CDR3 is TGTGCCAGTAGTCCGGCTAGTAGTTTTTACAATGAGCAGTTCTTC. Protein sequence: CASSPASSFYNEQFF. Looking up the rest from reference TRBV19 and TRBJ2-1 gives the full variable domain: DGGITQSPKYLFRKEGQNVTLSCEQNLNHDAMYWYRQDPGQGLRLIYYSQIVNDFQKGDIAEGYSVSREKKESFPLTVTSAQKNPTAFYLCASSPASSFYNEQFFGPGTRLTVL.

The CDR3 reads CASSQDLRLAGGGNEQFF. The CDR3 DNA is TGCGCCAGCAGCCAAGATCTGAGGCTAGCGGGAGGTGGCAATGAGCAGTTCTTC. The V gene is TRBV4-3, the J gene TRBJ2-1; 11 nucleotides align to TRBD2. The junction had 10 bases not matched to a gene; V was cut back by 0 bases and J by 6 bases. Germline CDR1 reads LGHNA; CDR2 reads YSLEER. The CDR3 runs 18 residues.

The rearrangement uses TRBV28 and TRBJ1-5; a possible D gene is TRBD1 (5 bases). The germline CDR1 and CDR2 sequences are MDHEN and SYDVKM. The CDR3 totals 14 residues. V lost 6 bases and J 7 bases, leaving 16 bases between the germline ends. In DNA form, the CDR3 reads TGTGCCAGCAGAATGCCAGCTCAGGGACAGCCCCAGCATTTT. Translated: CASRMPAQGQPQHF.

The chain employs TRBV7-9 and TRBJ2-6; unclear D gene. The CDR3 totals 16 residues. Per germline, CDR1 SEHNR and CDR2 FQNEAQ (reference sequence). V was trimmed by 1 base and J by 0 bases, leaving 7 bases between them. Here the CDR3 reads CASSLGDGSGANVLTF. For the CDR3, the DNA is TGTGCCAGCAGCTTAGGCGATGGCTCTGGGGCCAACGTCCTGACTTTC. Complete variable domain (other parts from reference TRBV7-9 and TRBJ2-6): DTGVSQNPRHKITKRGQNVTFRCDPISEHNRLYWYRQTLGQGPEFLTYFQNEAQLEKSRLLSDRFSAERPKGSFSTLEIQRTEQGDSAMYLCASSLGDGSGANVLTFGAGSRLTVL.

The chain is built from TRBV7-9 and TRBJ1-4; D gene ambiguous. The length of the CDR3 is 17 residues. The V end was cut by 5 bases, the J end by 2 bases, with 18 bases between. Germline CDR1 reads SEHNR; CDR2 reads FQNEAQ (reference sequence). CDR3 sequence reads: CASSHHPSEATNEKLFF. The CDR3 DNA follows: TGTGCCAGCAGCCATCATCCCTCGGAGGCGACTAATGAAAAACTGTTTTTT.

This rearrangement joins TRBV5-1 to TRBJ1-4; D is unclear. V lost 0 bases and J lost 4, with 7 bases in between. From germline, CDR1 is SGHRS and CDR2 YFSETQ. The CDR3 extends over 14 amino acids. The CDR3 coding sequence is TGCGCCAGCAGCTTGGGAGTTCTTAATGAAAAACTGTTTTTT. It codes for CASSLGVLNEKLFF.